The TCR beta chain under discussion was sequenced for a study of T cell repertoires in cytomegalovirus infection. Broader study findings: In two of eight donors, the top clonotype was HLA-C-restricted CMV-specific.

With V trimmed by 4 bases and J by 3 bases, 6 bases remained unmatched. Germline values: CDR1 MGHRA, CDR2 YSYEKL. The CDR3 extends over 15 amino acids. With regard to this clonotype: Its antigen remains unknown.

TCRdb ran MiXCR on the reads and lists one entry per CDR3 protein. The sample comprises 450,000 to 650,000 distinct CDR3 sequences, 40% of which are singletons, and around 48% rests with the top ten. The specimen was cultured PBMCs, collected from culture after CMV antigen stimulation. The rearrangement links TRBV4-1 to TRBJ2-5, with 9 nucleotides matching TRBD1. This receptor was obtained from a human donor in good health (CMV status not recorded). Some clones in this sample may be carry-over from other donors' samples. The DNA for the CDR3 is TGCGCCAGCAGCCGACAGGACAGGGGTGAAGAGACCCAGTACTTC. Translating gives CASSRQDRGEETQYF.